This T cell receptor beta chain was found in a study of graft-versus-host responses after intestinal transplantation (dated by TCRdb to about 2021). Describing the broader study: Recipients received multivisceral, liver-intestinal, or isolated intestinal transplants. Samples from three later patients were sequenced in-house on an Illumina MiSeq with MiXCR processing rather than by the commercial service. A peak of at least 4% donor T cells among recipient peripheral blood mononuclear cells was the definition used for donor T cell macrochimerism. After intestinal transplantation, graft-versus-host and host-versus-graft alloreactive T cell clones were followed in the graft, circulation and bone marrow using bulk TCR-beta CDR3 sequencing. All recipients received anti-thymocyte globulin induction followed by maintenance tacrolimus and steroids for two to four years. Of the 20 to 25 intestinal transplant recipients enrolled in the cohort, one of whom was a retransplant, a few patients without pretransplant specimens were excluded. To identify alloreactive clones, pre-transplant mixed lymphocyte reaction products were sequenced and then compared with unstimulated pre-transplant donor and recipient T cells. What the authors observed across the whole study: High GvH to HvG T cell clonal ratios were observed in the allografts of patients with donor T cell macrochimerism. Early after transplant, peak levels of circulating GvH clones were found to be associated with declines in HvG clones. The conclusions were limited by the relatively low number and heterogeneity of the intestinal transplant patients. GvH clones were detected in recipient bone marrow, and some appeared earlier in ileal mucosa or blood, consistent with an intestinal mucosal origin.

Blood samples were collected up to 4 times in the first month after transplant and then at least monthly when available. V is trimmed back by 2 bases and J by 4 bases, and the junction contains 4 bases that no gene match accounts for. From the germline V gene, CDR1 is SGHRS and CDR2 is YFSETQ. The CDR3 measures 15 amino acids from cysteine to phenylalanine. Only the CDR3 region is kept as DNA, spanning 45 bases read in frame from base 1. A word on this clone: There is no known antigen for this receptor. Base qualities are not provided; no much larger clone lies one nucleotide away.

Library generation was performed with the immunoSEQ multiplex PCR assay. Adaptive Biotechnologies carried out high-throughput TCR-beta CDR3 sequencing of genomic DNA for most patients. The paper's data handling went like this. Adaptive's ImmunoSEQ software supplied the TCR sequencing data for 15 to 20 patients, while MiXCR and VDJtools were used to process three other patients. Because the origin of CDR3 nucleotide sequences shared between donor and recipient could not be assigned, those sequences were removed. At least 2-fold expansion over unstimulated cells and a minimum CFSE-low frequency of 0.002% (template counts) or 0.001% (read counts) were required for clones to be classified as alloreactive. A clone was considered mappable if detected in the sequenced pre-transplant spleen, lymph node, or MLR CFSE-low populations of the donor or recipient. Cumulative frequency of alloreactive clones was calculated as a percentage of all sequences weighted by copy number. What TCRdb holds here is the immuneACCESS table cut down to in-frame rearrangements. Part of the clones is not present; checked against another copy, under half of the missing clones reflect an unresolved V gene, and the others are unexplained. The V and J calls and clone size were taken over from that table, and D and trimming were inferred from the DNA. The sample table holds about 10,000 clones, of which roughly 88% were seen once. The leading ten clones occupy approximately 9.9% of the sample.

Material: PBMCs, obtained more than 230 days after intestinal transplant. This TCR was sampled from a human patient who received an intestinal transplant, so some T cells may come from the graft donor. This receptor chain uses TRBV5-1 and TRBJ2-1; the central 9 bases match TRBD1. The nucleotide sequence is given as TGCGCCAGCAGCTTCGGACAGGGGTTATACAATGAGCAGTTCTTC. The encoded protein is CASSFGQGLYNEQFF.